This T cell receptor beta chain is drawn from a study of CXCR3 chemokines and chemotherapy response in bladder cancer. The CDR3 contains 13 residues. Germline V gene data show CDR1 as SGHRS and CDR2 as YFSETQ. TCRdb independently ran MiXCR on the PCR reads; one entry per CDR3 protein. The sample records 7,000 to 10,000 distinct CDR3 sequences, 23% being singletons. To note about this clonotype: This sequence may be a read error, since a much larger clone differs from it by one base.

The chain carries TRBV5-1 and TRBJ1-1; weak D call: TRBD1 (5 bases). The material was obtained from a patient whose treatment included neoadjuvant chemotherapy. The TCR comes from a human donor with bladder cancer that did not respond to neoadjuvant chemotherapy. This CDR3 is CTSSYSGSTEAFF. DNA for the CDR3: TGCACCAGCAGCTATTCAGGGAGTACTGAAGCTTTCTTT.